This T cell receptor (beta chain) was obtained from a study of T cell responses to AZD1222 COVID-19 vaccine (dated by TCRdb to the early 2020s). Background on the whole study: AZD1222 recipients with second doses at about 4 weeks or about 12 weeks were pooled, because spike-specific TCR depth and breadth did not differ between schedules. A total of over 230 trial participants underwent TCR sequencing, of whom some 210 received two doses of AZD1222 and about 25 received two doses of the MenACWY control vaccine. Trial participants were enrolled by age into 18-55, 56-69 and 70-plus year subgroups, with 148, 28 and 57 TCR-sequenced participants respectively. Results and caveats for the whole study, not just this receptor: Most participants were white British and females outnumbered males, and the authors suggested that clonal diversity may have been underestimated. Conclusions about previously exposed vaccinees are limited, since just 5 or 6 AZD1222 recipients were seropositive for SARS-CoV-2 at baseline. Because no day 14 peak-response samples were available, repertoires were characterized only after the peak T cell response. In the small 56-69-year group, the increase in depth fell short of significance, most likely because of low power. The vaccine-associated CD4 TCRs covered the entire spike protein, and the dominant responses fell in regions 160-218 and 743-854. Reportedly, almost half of the unique spike-specific TCRs recognized epitopes lying outside the regions that are mutated in the B.1.351 and B.1.1.7 variants. A significant rise in spike-specific TCR breadth and depth was observed after two AZD1222 doses relative to day 0 and relative to MenACWY recipients.

Concerning this clone itself: The target of this receptor is not known. Base qualities are not provided; no much larger clone lies one nucleotide away.

The CDR3 regions of human TCRbeta chains were analyzed by immunosequencing. As for the authors' bioinformatics: Repertoire TCRs were matched against a reference library of SARS-CoV-2-specific TCRs generated with the MIRA antigen-specificity platform. Breadth was defined as the fraction of unique TCRs that were SARS-CoV-2-associated, and depth was defined as the fraction of total T cells that were SARS-CoV-2-associated. Using the MIRA data, each spike-specific TCR was assigned both to the spike region to which the TCR was reactive and to a CD4 or CD8 class. Log10-transformed breadth and depth values were compared by one-way ANOVA with Sidak's multiple comparisons tests. In its TCRdb copy, this immuneACCESS table keeps in-frame sequences only and misses some clones. Where compared with another copy, unresolved V genes explain less than half of these, and the others have no known cause. Clonal size and the V and J genes are those of that table, whereas D and trimming came from the DNA. For this sample the table gives 65,000 to 90,000 clones, of which 86% were detected only once. About 7% of the sample is in the top ten clones.

From the germline V gene, CDR1 is SGHRS and CDR2 is YFSETQ. From its cysteine to its phenylalanine, the CDR3 spans 15 amino acids. Only CDR3 DNA remains: 45 bases, in frame from the first base. Between the V and J ends, shortened by 0 bases and 8 bases respectively, the junction contains 17 bases. This specimen's time point label, interpreted: baseline before first vaccination. The vaccinee samples were drawn from two UK trials, COV001 and COV002, one of which was a single-blind randomized controlled phase 2/3 trial testing AZD1222 (ChAdOx1 nCoV-19) in healthy adults. For TCRbeta chain sequencing, PBMC samples were collected from trial participants at day 0 and at day 28 after the second dose.

This receptor was obtained from an adult in good health. Recombination linked TRBV5-1 to TRBJ1-1, and perhaps TRBD1 as D gene, on 5 matching bases. Sample: peripheral blood, taken on day 0 of AZD1222 vaccination. The CDR3 has the sequence CASSLADTVRSEAFF. The sequence in DNA is TGCGCCAGCAGCTTGGCGGACACAGTAAGGTCGGAAGCTTTCTTT.